This T cell receptor beta chain appears in the sequencing data of a study of T cell repertoires in cytomegalovirus infection. The overall study: Public TCR beta signatures marked donors with CMV infection and the matching HLA. Findings and caveats of the study: Public TCR beta family frequency separated CMV-and-HLA carriers, including in an independent cohort. What dominated the ex vivo response were HLA-C-restricted CMV-specific TCR beta clonotypes.

This clonotype was picked up many times. Its antigen is as yet unknown. Trimming removed 1 base from V and 1 base from J, with 8 bases in between. This CDR3 is built from 14 residues. CDR1 is SGHRS and CDR2 is YFSETQ in the germline V gene. TCRdb processed the reads anew with MiXCR; each CDR3 protein has one entry. This sample has around 130,000 distinct CDR3 sequences, with less than 9.5% found just once. The source material was PBMCs. This TCR was sampled from a human donor in good health (CMV status not recorded). Some clones in this sample may be carry-over from other donors' samples. V usage is TRBV5-1 and J usage is TRBJ1-1; the D is unclear. CDR3 in amino acids: CASSLSSGNTEAFF. The CDR3 DNA reads as TGCGCCAGCAGCTTGAGTTCCGGGAACACTGAAGCTTTCTTT.